Below, 17 T cell receptor beta chains from the same sample are listed, as sequenced in a study of CD8+CD57+ T cells in acquired aplastic anemia. For sequencing, patients were chosen who had shown expansion of CD8+CD57+ cells by flow cytometry. The template used for profiling TCR beta VDJ and CDR3 was genomic DNA. TCRdb ran MiXCR on the reads and lists one entry per CDR3 protein. The sample yields fewer than 200,000 distinct CDR3 sequences, nearly 50% seen once. Sequences were obtained from sorted CD4+, CD8+, or CD8+CD57+ T cells (not recorded which) from PBMCs. Receptor source: a human donor with aplastic anemia.

This clonotype was detected ten times or more. This chain joins TRBV2 and TRBJ1-2; 7 bases line up with TRBD1. The CDR3 length is 14 residues. J gave up 7 bases and V 6 bases, and 11 bases lay outside the gene matches. Germline lookup yields CDR1 SNHLY and CDR2 FYNNEI. Written as DNA, the CDR3 is TGTGCCAGCAGCCCAGTTCAGGGGGATCGTGGCTACACCTTC. Translating it yields CASSPVQGDRGYTF.

This clonotype was detected ten times or more. The V call is TRBV4-1, the J call TRBJ2-7; 9 bases agree with TRBD1. With V trimmed by 2 bases and J by 7 bases, 12 bases remained unmatched. The CDR3 has 16 residues. CDR1 MGHRA and CDR2 YSYEKL come from the germline V gene. CDR3 sequence: CASSQSIQGAPGEQYF. The CDR3 DNA follows: TGCGCCAGCAGCCAATCAATACAGGGGGCACCGGGGGAGCAGTACTTC.

Comments on this clonotype: A read error may explain this, as a much larger clone is one base away. The rearrangement links TRBV5-4 to TRBJ2-7, with D tentatively TRBD1 (5 bases). CDR3 length: 13 residues. The germline gives CDR1 SGHNT, CDR2 YYREEE (reference sequence). This chain's CDR3 is CASSPDGAYEQCF. The CDR3 DNA is TGTGCCAGCAGCCCGGATGGGGCCTACGAGCAGTGCTTC. Filled out from reference TRBV5-4 and TRBJ2-7, the complete variable domain reads ETGVTQSPTHLIKTRGQQVTLRCSSQSGHNTVSWYQQALGQGPQFIFQYYREEENGRGNFPPRFSGLQFPNYSSELNVNALELDDSALYLCASSPDGAYEQCFGPGTRLTVT.

V gene TRBV11-2 combines with J gene TRBJ2-7, with TRBD2 matching 11 bases. V was pared by 5 bases and J by 3 bases, with 12 bases of the junction left unmatched. This CDR3 has 17 amino acids. Germline assignment: CDR1 SGHAT and CDR2 FQNNGV. Here the CDR3 reads CASSRPGTSGPGYEQYF. The DNA for the CDR3 is TGTGCCAGCAGCCGCCCCGGGACTAGCGGACCCGGCTACGAGCAGTACTTC.

This chain links TRBV29-1 with TRBJ2-7, with 8 positions matching TRBD2. Germline CDR1 is SQVTM and CDR2 is ANQGSEA. CDR3 length equals 15 residues. Unmatched junction bases numbered 16, after V lost 6 bases and J lost 6 bases. CDR3 protein: CSVDPLLAGSSEQYF. The CDR3 nucleotides are TGCAGCGTCGACCCGTTGTTAGCGGGGTCCAGCGAGCAGTACTTC.

This clonotype was counted at least ten times. The J gene is TRBJ1-1, the V gene TRBV7-9; 12 nucleotides match TRBD1. This CDR3 region has 16 residues. V shed 5 bases and J 1 base; nucleotides not matched to a gene: 5. In germline, CDR1 is SEHNR, CDR2 FQNEAQ (reference sequence). Here the CDR3 reads CASSPGTGGRNTEAFF. The CDR3 DNA is TGTGCCAGCAGCCCCGGGACAGGGGGCAGGAACACTGAAGCTTTCTTT. Variable domain in full (rest from reference TRBV7-9 and TRBJ1-1): DTGVSQNPRHKITKRGQNVTFRCDPISEHNRLYWYRQTLGQGPEFLTYFQNEAQLEKSRLLSDRFSAERPKGSFSTLEIQRTEQGDSAMYLCASSPGTGGRNTEAFFGQGTRLTVV.

The V and J genes are TRBV12-3 or TRBV12-4 and TRBJ2-7, with D perhaps being TRBD1 or TRBD2 (5 bases each). The CDR3 is 13 residues long. Trimming took 8 bases from V and 4 from J, leaving 15 bases between them. The CDR3 nucleotides are TGTGCCAGCGCTCGGGACGGAAGATACGAGCAGTACTTC. Protein sequence: CASARDGRYEQYF.

The sample holds many counts of this clonotype. The chain links TRBV3-1 to TRBJ2-7; either TRBD1 or TRBD2 may supply D (6 bases each). The CDR3 length is 13 residues. Germline-derived CDR1 and CDR2 are LGHDT and YNNKEL (reference sequence). The V end lost 4 bases, the J end lost 12 bases, and 19 bases lay between the germline ends. The CDR3 region is CASSLAGHAGGYF. DNA for the CDR3: TGTGCCAGCAGCCTTGCGGGACACGCTGGTGGGTACTTC.

In this sample, this clonotype turned up a few times. This may be a read error, as it is one base from a much larger clone. The chain couples TRBV9 to TRBJ2-7; no definite D call. This CDR3 comprises 14 residues. Looked up from germline, CDR1 is SGDLS and CDR2 is YYNGEE. The CDR3 sequence is CSSSVELGNYEQYF. CDR3 nucleotide sequence: TGTTCCAGCAGCGTAGAATTAGGGAACTACGAGCAGTACTTC.

Note on this clonotype: The germline gene is not matched at one end of the junction; a read error may be the cause. The CDR3 sequence: CAISQTSGGAGAYNEPQHF. CDR3 coding DNA: TGTGCCATCAGCCAGACTAGCGGGGGGGCAGGTGCTTACAATGAGCCCCAGCATTTT. The gene calls are TRBV10-3 and TRBJ1-5, with D possibly TRBD1 on 6 matching bases. From germline, CDR1 is ENHRY and CDR2 SYGVKD. The CDR3 loop spans 19 amino acids.

The J gene is TRBJ2-2, the V gene TRBV6-1; D gene uncertain. The CDR3 length is 13 residues. Germline V lookup: CDR1 MNHNS, CDR2 SASEGT. V was clipped by 11 bases and J by 4 bases, with 14 bases between them. The CDR3 region is CAQRGEITGELFF. CDR3 DNA: TGTGCCCAACGAGGAGAGATCACCGGGGAGCTGTTTTTT.

About this clonotype itself: A much more abundant neighbour one base away suggests this may be a read error. This chain connects TRBV7-2 to TRBJ2-7, with 9 bases aligning to TRBD1. The CDR3 consists of 14 residues. Germline loops: CDR1 SGHTA, CDR2 FQGNSA. CDR3 residues: CANSPGTGPYEQYF. In DNA form, the CDR3 reads TGTGCCAACAGCCCCGGGACAGGGCCCTACGAGCAGTACTTC.

The chain has TRBV20-1 and TRBJ2-7; 10 bases match TRBD1. Trimming cost V 5 bases and J 2 bases; bases outside gene matches: 12. This CDR3 has 16 residues. Germline-derived CDR1 and CDR2 are DFQATT and SNEGSKA (reference sequence). The CDR3 loop is CSAFRDRGPSPYEQYF. The CDR3 DNA follows: TGCAGTGCTTTCCGAGACAGGGGGCCTAGCCCCTACGAGCAGTACTTC.

A word on this clonotype: This likely comes from a read error, as the CDR3 has no conserved phenylalanine or tryptophan at its end. CDR3: CSARPPVVTNTEAFL. For the CDR3, the DNA is TGCAGTGCTAGACCCCCTGTGGTCACGAACACTGAAGCTTTCTTG. The chain has TRBV20-1 and TRBJ1-1; D ambiguous. Germline V CDR1 and CDR2: DFQATT, SNEGSKA (reference sequence). This CDR3 has 15 amino acids. V lost 2 bases and J lost 1, with 14 bases in between.

This chain joins TRBV5-1 and TRBJ2-7, with a tentative D call TRBD1 (5 bases). Germline CDR1 is SGHRS and CDR2 is YFSETQ. V was cut by 1 base and J by 9 bases, with 14 bases left in between. The CDR3 totals 13 residues. CDR3 sequence reads: CASSLLDTCGQYF. For the CDR3, the DNA is TGCGCCAGCAGCTTGTTGGACACCTGCGGGCAGTACTTC.

The rearrangement joins TRBV6-4 to TRBJ2-1; possibly TRBD1 or TRBD2 for D (5 bases each). The CDR3 sequence is 13 residues long. Germline V gene lookup returns CDR1 MRHNA and CDR2 SNTAGT. Trimming stripped 1 base from V and 7 bases from J, with 8 bases between. In DNA, the CDR3 is TGTGCCAGCAGTGACTTAGGGACGAATGAGCAGTTCTTC. Its protein is CASSDLGTNEQFF.

The chain employs TRBV7-9 and TRBJ1-2, with a tentative D call TRBD1 (6 bases). V was shortened by 5 bases and J by 8 bases, with 12 bases between the two germline ends. CDR3 length: 12 residues. Germline V gives CDR1 SEHNR, CDR2 FQNEAQ (reference sequence). This CDR3 reads CASSITGSGYTF. CDR3 nucleotide sequence: TGTGCCAGCAGCATCACAGGGAGCGGCTACACCTTC.